The 8 T cell receptor beta chains given below trace back to one sample, sequenced in a study of blood T cell repertoires in COVID-19. Assay used: immunoSEQ multiplex PCR; TCRdb lists only in-frame clones, some missing. The sample yields fewer than 350,000 clones, about 76% seen once. Sequenced sample: peripheral blood. These receptors were taken from a woman aged 60-70 years with active or convalescent COVID-19.

This clone was observed a single time. The chain is built from TRBV4-2 and TRBJ1-5, with D unclear. The germline CDR1 and CDR2 sequences are LGHNA and YNFKEQ. The length of the CDR3 is 16 residues. Between the trimmed V and J ends, which lost 0 bases and 3 bases, there was a span of 12 bases. The CDR3 DNA reads TGTGCCAGCAGCCAAGAGTGGAGAACGGCCAATCAGCCCCAGCATTTT. Its protein product is CASSQEWRTANQPQHF.

The V and J genes are TRBV7-8 and TRBJ1-1, with D possibly being TRBD1 (5 bases). Germline V gene data show CDR1 as SGHVS and CDR2 as FQNEAQ. The CDR3 is made up of 16 amino acids. The V and J ends lost 4 bases and 5 bases respectively, with 20 bases between them. CDR3 nucleotides: TGTGCCAGCAGCTCGCGATCGGCAGGGCGGGGGACTGAAGCTTTCTTT. The encoded protein is CASSSRSAGRGTEAFF.

The chain joins TRBV12-3 or TRBV12-4 to TRBJ2-7, with 7 bases lining up with TRBD1. The CDR3 runs to 12 residues. Unmatched junction bases numbered 2, after V lost 6 bases and J lost 3 bases. CDR3 DNA sequence: TGTGCCAGCAGCCGACAGGGCTACGAGCAGTACTTC. This translates into CASSRQGYEQYF.

This rearrangement joins TRBV11-2 to TRBJ1-2, with 9 positions matching TRBD1. Germline CDR1 and CDR2: SGHAT and FQNNGV. This CDR3 is 15 amino acids long. V shed 1 base and J 5 bases; nucleotides not matched to a gene: 5. CDR3 coding DNA: TGTGCCAGCAGCTTAGGGGGACAGGGAGTATATGGCTACACCTTC. It yields the protein CASSLGGQGVYGYTF.

This clone has only one observation. The chain's CDR3 is CASSYQGRSSYEQYF. DNA of the CDR3: TGTGCCAGCAGTTACCAGGGGCGCAGCTCCTACGAGCAGTACTTC. The rearrangement joins TRBV6-6 to TRBJ2-7; a possible D gene is TRBD1 (6 bases). CDR3 length: 15 residues. CDR1 is MNHNY, CDR2 SVGAGI, per germline (reference sequence). Trimming stripped 2 bases from V and 0 bases from J, with 11 bases between.

CDR3 amino acids: CASSYSSDTQYF. The DNA for the CDR3 is TGTGCCAGCAGTTACTCTTCGGATACGCAGTATTTT. The chain joins TRBV6-6 to TRBJ2-3; unclear D gene. The CDR3 runs 12 residues. The germline gives CDR1 MNHNY, CDR2 SVGAGI (reference sequence). V was cut by 0 bases and J by 6 bases, with 4 bases left in between.

The chain couples TRBV7-6 to TRBJ2-1; a weak D match, TRBD1 (8 bases). Germline lookup yields CDR1 SGHVS and CDR2 FNYEAQ. V lost 2 bases to trimming and J lost 1 base, with 12 bases between them. This CDR3 has 16 residues. The CDR3 sequence is CASSLTGGGSYNEQFF. The CDR3 DNA follows: TGTGCCAGCAGCTTAACAGGGGGGGGTTCCTACAATGAGCAGTTCTTC. Complete variable domain (other parts from reference TRBV7-6 and TRBJ2-1): GAGVSQSPRYKVTKRGQDVALRCDPISGHVSLYWYRQALGQGPEFLTYFNYEAQQDKSGLPNDRFSAERPEGSISTLTIQRTEQRDSAMYRCASSLTGGGSYNEQFFGPGTRLTVL.

V is TRBV5-6 and J is TRBJ1-6, with D hard to call. V was clipped by 0 bases and J by 0 bases, with 10 bases between them. The CDR3 runs to 17 residues. Germline V gene sequence: CDR1 SGHDT, CDR2 YYEEEE. CDR3 DNA: TGTGCCAGCAGCTTGGGCTCCGCGAGCTCCTATAATTCACCCCTCCACTTT. Protein: CASSLGSASSYNSPLHF.